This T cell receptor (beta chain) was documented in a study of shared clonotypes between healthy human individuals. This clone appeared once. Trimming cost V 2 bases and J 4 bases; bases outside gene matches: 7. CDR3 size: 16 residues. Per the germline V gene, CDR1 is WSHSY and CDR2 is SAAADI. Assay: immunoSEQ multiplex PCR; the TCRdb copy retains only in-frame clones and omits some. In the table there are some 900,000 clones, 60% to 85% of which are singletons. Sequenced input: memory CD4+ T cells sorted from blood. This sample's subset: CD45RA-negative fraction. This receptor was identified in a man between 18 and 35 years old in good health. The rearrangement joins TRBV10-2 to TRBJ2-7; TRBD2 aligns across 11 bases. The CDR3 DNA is TGCGCCAGCAGTGAGCCTTCTAGCGGGAGGCGGTACGAGCAGTACTTC. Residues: CASSEPSSGRRYEQYF.